Below, 23 T cell receptor beta chains from the same sample are listed, as sequenced in a study of post-analysis software for immune sequencing data. Study-wide findings and caveats: With TRBV5-6, TRBV5-1 and TRBV20-1 included, about five TRBV segments were more frequent in patients than in controls.

No antigen is known for these receptors. Tagging with unique molecular identifiers was a feature of the TCR beta cDNA libraries. TCRdb independently ran MiXCR on the PCR reads; one entry per CDR3 protein. The sample consists of about 560,000 distinct CDR3 sequences, about 40% of them appearing once. The specimen sequenced was blood. The receptors stem from a girl aged 10-17 years with multiple sclerosis.

There are a few counts of this clonotype. This chain's CDR3 is CASTSRSGANVLTF. CDR3 in DNA: TGTGCCAGCACCTCCCGCTCTGGGGCCAACGTCCTGACTTTC. The gene calls are TRBV12-3 or TRBV12-4 and TRBJ2-6; D is unclear. V lost 7 bases to trimming and J lost 0 bases, with 7 bases between them. This CDR3 has 14 residues.

The rearrangement joins TRBV7-9 to TRBJ2-1; TRBD2 agrees at 10 bases. The CDR3 spans 15 residues. Germline V gene sequence: CDR1 SEHNR, CDR2 FQNEAQ (reference sequence). V shed 6 bases and J 7 bases; nucleotides not matched to a gene: 9. In DNA form, the CDR3 reads TGTGCCAGCAGAGCTAGCGGGAGCGTTGGGAATGAGCAGTTCTTC. Residues: CASRASGSVGNEQFF.

CDR3 protein: CSVSPGALDTGAQRDTQYF. The CDR3 nucleotides read TGCAGTGTATCCCCTGGGGCTCTTGACACCGGGGCCCAAAGGGATACGCAGTATTTT. The rearrangement uses TRBV20-1 and TRBJ2-3; possibly TRBD1 or TRBD2 for D (5 bases each). The V gene's germline CDR1 is DFQATT and CDR2 SNEGSKA (reference sequence). This CDR3 contains 19 residues. V was pared by 7 bases and J by 6 bases, with 35 bases between.

The chain uses TRBV10-3 and TRBJ1-2; D possibly corresponds to TRBD1 (6 bases). CDR3 size: 12 residues. Germline loops: CDR1 ENHRY, CDR2 SYGVKD. With 4 bases removed from V and 9 bases from J, the gap between germline ends came to 12 bases. The CDR3 DNA reads TGTGCCATCAGTGGGTACCGGGACAGCTACACCTTC. It codes for CAISGYRDSYTF.

This clonotype was recorded a few times. J is TRBJ2-7 and V is TRBV7-9, with D perhaps matching TRBD2 (5 bases). The CDR3 covers 14 residues. V was pared by 5 bases and J by 4 bases, with 15 bases between. The germline V gene encodes CDR1 SEHNR and CDR2 FQNEAQ (reference sequence). CDR3: CASSPRTSWYEQYF. CDR3 in DNA: TGTGCCAGCAGCCCAAGAACTAGTTGGTACGAGCAGTACTTC.

This clonotype was picked up a small number of times. The chain has TRBV5-1 and TRBJ1-4; 7 bases fit TRBD1. CDR1 is SGHRS and CDR2 is YFSETQ in the germline V gene. The ends lost 5 bases at V and 7 bases at J; junction bases unmatched: 8. There are 14 residues in the CDR3. CDR3 sequence (DNA): TGCGCCAGCAGGGAGAGGACAGGCGGTGAAAAACTGTTTTTT. This sequence encodes CASRERTGGEKLFF. The whole variable domain, remainder taken from reference TRBV5-1 and TRBJ1-4, is KAGVTQTPRYLIKTRGQQVTLSCSPISGHRSVSWYQQTPGQGLQFLFEYFSETQRNKGNFPGRFSGRQFSNSRSEMNVSTLELGDSALYLCASRERTGGEKLFFGSGTQLSVL.

This clonotype was seen more than once but under ten times. The chain links TRBV15 to TRBJ2-7; 7 bases fit TRBD2. Germline CDR1 is LNHNV and CDR2 is YYDKDF (reference sequence). V was clipped by 5 bases and J by 0 bases; unmatched bases: 7. The CDR3 length is 15 residues. The CDR3 loop reads CATSPSRGVSYEQYF. The CDR3 region has the DNA TGTGCCACCAGCCCATCCCGGGGGGTCTCCTACGAGCAGTACTTC.

This clonotype has more than one count but fewer than ten. The chain carries TRBV12-3 or TRBV12-4 and TRBJ2-1, with D hard to call. TRBJ2-7 matches the DNA end more closely, so the J call is doubtful. This CDR3 comprises 13 residues. CDR3 DNA: TGTGCCAGCAGTTCGCTTGGGGTTCGCGAGCAGTACTTC. The encoded protein is CASSSLGVREQYF.

The chain carries TRBV5-1 and TRBJ2-3, with D possibly being TRBD1 or TRBD2 (6 bases each). Germline V gene sequence: CDR1 SGHRS, CDR2 YFSETQ. This CDR3 has 16 residues. Trimming stripped 0 bases from V and 0 bases from J, with 11 bases between. The CDR3 here is CASSLEGGPSTDTQYF. CDR3 nucleotides: TGCGCCAGCAGCTTGGAGGGGGGCCCAAGCACAGATACGCAGTATTTT.

This clonotype turned up a few times. This sequence joins TRBV29-1 and TRBJ2-7; TRBD2 aligns across 9 bases. The V and J ends lost 6 bases and 7 bases, in that order; junction bases with no gene match: 16. The CDR3 loop spans 15 amino acids. Germline V lookup: CDR1 SQVTM, CDR2 ANQGSEA. The CDR3 loop is CSVGGLGLAVGEQYF. The CDR3 DNA is TGCAGCGTCGGAGGGCTGGGACTAGCTGTGGGGGAGCAGTACTTC.

The chain links TRBV5-1 to TRBJ1-1; weak D call: TRBD1 (6 bases). Deletions cut 4 bases from V and 6 bases from J, with 19 bases between. Per the germline V gene, CDR1 is SGHRS and CDR2 is YFSETQ. The CDR3 runs to 15 residues. The CDR3 DNA is TGCGCCAGCAGCACCTCAGGGGAAATTGACTCTGAAGCTTTCTTT. Residues: CASSTSGEIDSEAFF.

The count of this clonotype is one. This CDR3 fails to terminate in the conserved phenylalanine or tryptophan, so it likely reflects a read error. The chain joins TRBV7-6 to TRBJ2-7; D gene ambiguous. Germline values: CDR1 SGHVS, CDR2 FNYEAQ. CDR3 length: 16 amino acids. V lost 5 bases, J lost 1 base, and 18 bases lay in between. CDR3 bases: TGTGCCAGCAGCCCCCGATCGGGCGTAGTGTCCTACGAGCAGTACTGC. Its protein is CASSPRSGVVSYEQYC.

This clonotype was counted between two and nine times. J is TRBJ2-7 and V is TRBV28; D may be TRBD1 (5 bases). Germline CDR1 and CDR2: MDHEN and SYDVKM. V lost 6 bases to trimming and J lost 3 bases, with 15 bases between them. The CDR3 covers 14 residues. CDR3 region: CASSPTGYGYEQYF. The CDR3 DNA reads TGTGCCAGCAGCCCTACAGGATATGGCTACGAGCAGTACTTC.

This clonotype showed up just a few times. This chain joins TRBV5-1 and TRBJ2-5, with 7 bases aligning to TRBD1. V was pared by 3 bases and J by 1 base, with 6 bases of the junction left unmatched. Germline CDR1 and CDR2: SGHRS and YFSETQ. The CDR3 consists of 15 residues. CDR3 in amino acids: CASSSPTGLQETQYF. Here the CDR3 DNA reads TGCGCCAGCAGCTCCCCGACAGGGCTCCAAGAGACCCAGTACTTC.

The chain links TRBV20-1 to TRBJ2-5; 7 bases map to TRBD2. The CDR3 loop spans 15 amino acids. The V gene end was trimmed by 4 bases and the J gene end by 4 bases; junction bases not matched to a gene: 12. CDR1 DFQATT and CDR2 SNEGSKA come from the germline V gene (reference sequence). DNA for the CDR3: TGCAGTGCTACGTCTGGGGCGGGAGAGGGAGAGACCCAGTACTTC. Translating it yields CSATSGAGEGETQYF.

This sequence joins TRBV20-1 and TRBJ2-7; D not resolved. Gene TRBJ2-5 matches the end of the DNA better, so the J call may be wrong. Germline CDR1 and CDR2: DFQATT and SNEGSKA (reference sequence). This CDR3 has 13 amino acids. The CDR3: CSASRLIAETQYF. In DNA form, the CDR3 reads TGCAGTGCTAGTAGATTAATCGCGGAGACCCAGTACTTC.

This clonotype was counted between two and nine times. This chain joins TRBV12-3 or TRBV12-4 and TRBJ1-5; maybe TRBD1 (6 bases). This CDR3 has 14 amino acids. Trimming stripped 7 bases from V and 3 bases from J, with 13 bases between. CDR3 DNA: TGTGCCAGCAAAGGGGGAAAGGCCAATCAGCCCCAGCATTTT. Translation: CASKGGKANQPQHF.

The chain combines TRBV3-1 with TRBJ2-2, with 10 positions matching TRBD2. Per the germline V gene, CDR1 is LGHDT and CDR2 is YNNKEL (reference sequence). J gave up 2 bases and V 8 bases, and 5 bases lay outside the gene matches. The length of the CDR3 is 15 residues. DNA of the CDR3: TGTGCCAGCCGACTAGCGGGCCTCAACACCGGGGAGCTGTTTTTT. This translates into CASRLAGLNTGELFF.

The chain joins TRBV20-1 to TRBJ2-5; D could derive from TRBD1 or TRBD2 (6 bases each). Germline V gives CDR1 DFQATT, CDR2 SNEGSKA (reference sequence). V dropped 3 bases and J dropped 2 bases, with 19 bases sitting between them. The CDR3 spans 16 residues. CDR3 bases: TGCAGTGCTAGGACAGGAGGGGACGGGACTCAAGAGACCCAGTACTTC. Its translation is CSARTGGDGTQETQYF.

In its sample, this clonotype was seen a few times. The CDR3 coding sequence is TGTGCCAGCAGCTTGGGGATTGGGGACGGAAAGAATGAAAAACTGTTTTTT. It specifies CASSLGIGDGKNEKLFF. V gene TRBV5-6 combines with J gene TRBJ1-4; maybe TRBD1 (5 bases). The CDR3 sequence is 17 residues long. Germline V gene lookup returns CDR1 SGHDT and CDR2 YYEEEE. V gave up 0 bases and J gave up 5 bases, with 17 bases separating them.

The chain employs TRBV2 and TRBJ2-5, with 9 bases fitting TRBD1. Gene TRBJ2-7 matches the end of the DNA better, so the J call may be wrong. This CDR3 contains 15 residues. Per the germline V gene, CDR1 is SNHLY and CDR2 is FYNNEI. The CDR3 is CASSEYLGTGSEQYF. CDR3 bases: TGTGCCAGCAGTGAATATTTAGGGACAGGGAGCGAGCAGTACTTC.

This clonotype was found a few times. This sequence joins TRBV20-1 and TRBJ1-4; no reliable D call. The V end lost 6 bases, the J end lost 7 bases, and 15 bases lay between the germline ends. This CDR3 has 13 amino acids. Germline assignment: CDR1 DFQATT and CDR2 SNEGSKA (reference sequence). The CDR3 DNA is TGCAGTGCATGGGTCCGAGCGCGTGAAAAACTGTTTTTT. Translated: CSAWVRAREKLFF.

The chain employs TRBV19 and TRBJ1-1; the D is unclear. Between the trimmed V and J ends, which lost 6 bases and 0 bases, there was a span of 8 bases. Germline V gives CDR1 LNHDA, CDR2 SQIVND (reference sequence). The CDR3 has 13 residues. As DNA, the CDR3 is TGTGCCAGTAGCGCCATCATGAACACTGAAGCTTTCTTT. This encodes CASSAIMNTEAFF.